The 12 T cell receptor beta chains below come from one sample, sequenced in a study of blood T cell repertoires in COVID-19. Profiling relied on immunoSEQ multiplex PCR, and the TCRdb table lists in-frame clones only, not all of them. The sample lists under 150,000 clones; approximately 80% were seen once. Sequencing used peripheral blood. The receptor source for this set is a woman in her 50s with acute or convalescent COVID-19.

The chain combines TRBV15 with TRBJ1-1; TRBD1 matches at 7 bases. CDR3 length: 16 amino acids. Germline V gives CDR1 LNHNV, CDR2 YYDKDF (reference sequence). The trim removed 0 bases at V and 5 bases at J, leaving 9 bases unmatched. Written as DNA, the CDR3 is TGTGCCACCAGCAGAGATAAAGAGGGGGCGGTAACTGAAGCTTTCTTT. Translated, it gives CATSRDKEGAVTEAFF.

J is TRBJ2-7 and V is TRBV7-8; weak D call: TRBD2 (5 bases). Per the germline V gene, CDR1 is SGHVS and CDR2 is FQNEAQ. Trimming cost V 7 bases and J 1 base, with 14 bases left between them. The CDR3 totals 14 residues. The CDR3 sequence is CASIRNRESYEQYF. The DNA of the CDR3 is TGTGCCAGCATCCGCAACCGGGAATCCTACGAGCAGTACTTC.

The chain is built from TRBV29-1 and TRBJ1-1, with a possible D match to TRBD1 (6 bases). V gave up 5 bases and J gave up 11 bases, with 24 bases separating them. Germline-derived CDR1 and CDR2 are SQVTM and ANQGSEA. The CDR3 has 14 residues. The CDR3 region has the DNA TGCAGCGTTAGCGGACAGCGAAATGGGGATAGGGCTTTCTTT. Amino acids: CSVSGQRNGDRAFF.

V usage is TRBV18 and J usage is TRBJ1-1, with D tentatively TRBD1 (6 bases). V was clipped by 6 bases and J by 0 bases, with 11 bases between them. The CDR3 spans 14 residues. CDR1 is KGHSH and CDR2 is LQKENI in the germline V gene. The CDR3 region has the DNA TGTGCCAGCTCGGCCGGACAGCTGAACACTGAAGCTTTCTTT. Protein: CASSAGQLNTEAFF.

V and J are TRBV2 and TRBJ2-7; D perhaps matches TRBD1 (5 bases). Germline CDR1 and CDR2: SNHLY and FYNNEI. V lost 5 bases and J 3 bases, leaving 8 bases between the germline ends. The CDR3 length is 12 residues. CDR3 bases: TGTGCCAGCAGTTTCGACAGCTACGAGCAGTACTTC. It is translated as CASSFDSYEQYF.

The DNA of the CDR3 is TGCGCCAGCAGCCTAGGACTAGCGGGAGGGGATACGCAGTATTTT. As protein: CASSLGLAGGDTQYF. The chain has TRBV5-1 and TRBJ2-3, with 15 bases lining up with TRBD2. After removal of 4 bases from V and 6 bases from J, the junction contained 3 bases not matched to a gene. This CDR3 spans 15 amino acids. The germline gives CDR1 SGHRS, CDR2 YFSETQ.

This clone was picked up a small number of times. Other DNA sequences in this specimen translate into the identical CDR3. The chain has TRBV6-5 and TRBJ1-2; 10 bases fit TRBD1. Germline trimming cut 0 bases from V and 4 bases from J; bases unmatched to any gene: 5. The CDR3 extends over 16 amino acids. CDR1 is MNHEY and CDR2 is SVGAGI in the germline V gene. The CDR3 sequence: CASSYSRTGGGYGYTF. CDR3 nucleotides: TGTGCCAGCAGTTACTCCCGGACAGGGGGGGGCTATGGCTACACCTTC.

The chain is built from TRBV5-1 and TRBJ2-1; 12 bases agree with TRBD2. This CDR3 has 15 amino acids. V shed 1 base, J shed 5 bases, and the junction held 1 base outside the gene matches. Germline loops: CDR1 SGHRS, CDR2 YFSETQ. The CDR3 bases are TGCGCCAGCAGCTTGCGACTAGCGGGGGACAATGAGCAGTTCTTC. It specifies CASSLRLAGDNEQFF. Full variable domain (rest looked up from reference TRBV5-1 and TRBJ2-1): KAGVTQTPRYLIKTRGQQVTLSCSPISGHRSVSWYQQTPGQGLQFLFEYFSETQRNKGNFPGRFSGRQFSNSRSEMNVSTLELGDSALYLCASSLRLAGDNEQFFGPGTRLTVL.

This clone was picked up a small number of times. This chain links TRBV5-1 with TRBJ2-3, with D perhaps matching TRBD1 (6 bases). Germline CDR1 SGHRS, CDR2 YFSETQ. V was trimmed by 5 bases and J by 4 bases, leaving 17 bases between them. The CDR3 is 15 amino acids. The CDR3: CASRSSGDIADTQYF. The DNA for the CDR3 is TGCGCCAGCAGGTCGAGTGGGGACATCGCAGATACGCAGTATTTT.

The chain has TRBV21-1 and TRBJ1-2. TRBV21-1 is a documented pseudogene. The CDR3 totals 13 residues. Written as DNA, the CDR3 is TGTGCCAGCAGCAAAGTAAATTATCATGGCTACACCTTC. It specifies CASSKVNYHGYTF.

The chain links TRBV7-9 to TRBJ2-5; D ambiguous. This CDR3 spans 14 amino acids. V lost 5 bases and J 5 bases, leaving 15 bases between the germline ends. Germline V gives CDR1 SEHNR, CDR2 FQNEAQ (reference sequence). This chain's CDR3 is CASSTTPARETQYF. DNA for the CDR3: TGTGCCAGCAGCACGACCCCAGCTAGGGAGACCCAGTACTTC.

The chain couples TRBV11-2 to TRBJ1-2, with D maybe TRBD1 (5 bases). Trimming took off 5 bases at V and 8 bases at J, with 12 bases between the two ends. The CDR3 consists of 12 residues. Germline V gives CDR1 SGHAT, CDR2 FQNNGV. CDR3 nucleotides: TGTGCCAGCAGCCTGGGGCTTTGGGGCTACACCTTC. As protein: CASSLGLWGYTF.